This T cell receptor beta chain was captured in a study of T cells in Graves' hyperthyroidism and ophthalmopathy. Study background: Initial diagnosis, before any treatment, was when peripheral blood was collected.

Clinical symptoms, serum thyroxine and TRAb, thyroid ultrasound and orbital computed tomography together formed the diagnostic basis. Amplified TCR beta CDR3 regions derived from RNA transcripts. The TCR CDR3 first-round RT-PCR relied on the HTBI primer set. TCRdb re-derived calls from the multiplex PCR reads in MiXCR, one entry per CDR3 protein. Of more than 650,000 distinct CDR3 sequences in the sample, 13% to 15% were seen once. The germline V gene has CDR1 MNHEY and CDR2 SVGAGI. The CDR3 runs to 13 residues. V lost 2 bases and J 10 bases, leaving 11 bases between the germline ends. This clonotype showed up just a few times.

What was sequenced was blood. The clonotype comes from a woman aged 18-30 years with Graves' hyperthyroidism. This chain links TRBV6-5 with TRBJ1-4, with TRBD1 as a possible D gene (5 bases). The CDR3 bases are TGTGCCAGCAGTTACGAGGGGAGCTCAAAACTGTTTTTT. Its protein product is CASSYEGSSKLFF.